This T cell receptor beta chain was sequenced during a study of cytomegalovirus exposure and HLA in healthy donors. Study information: Earlier sequencing of some 180 million T cells yielded roughly 100 million unique TCR beta sequences.

This clone was recorded a few times. What it binds is unknown. 13 Jbeta primers and 60 Vbeta primers were used for the PCR. TCRdb keeps only in-frame clones here, not all; method: immunoSEQ multiplex PCR. The data contain 120,000 or so clones, over 80% of them singletons. Donors were nominally healthy when sampled, though unrecorded immune exposures were likely. Study-level findings and limits: Segments of the TCR beta V type were, in most cases, productive about 90% or about 30% of the time in an earlier analysis.

This CDR3 is 15 amino acids long. Germline CDR1 and CDR2: LNHDA and SQIVND (reference sequence). Trimming cost V 5 bases and J 8 bases, with 19 bases left between them. The material sequenced was PBMCs. The sequence derives from a young man in good health and CMV-seronegative. This rearrangement joins TRBV19 to TRBJ2-1, with a tentative D call TRBD2 (5 bases). CDR3: CASSPRSGEGDEQFF. CDR3 in DNA: TGTGCCAGTAGTCCACGGAGCGGAGAGGGCGATGAGCAGTTCTTC.